This TCR beta chain was identified in a study of PD-L1 blockade in urothelial cancer. Pretreatment sampling and on-treatment sampling together yielded between 1 and 8 samples for each patient. The CDR3 covers 13 residues. Germline V CDR1 and CDR2: SGHDT, YYEEEE. Trimming took off 0 bases at V and 5 bases at J, with 8 bases between the two ends. Assay used: immunoSEQ multiplex PCR; TCRdb lists only in-frame clones, some missing. The sample lists 70,000 to 75,000 clones; 80% to 85% were seen once. The TCR comes from a man between 65 and 85 years old with urothelial cancer. The sequencing here drew on PBMCs, taken around atezolizumab (anti-PD-L1) treatment. The V gene is TRBV5-6, the J gene TRBJ2-5; unclear D gene. CDR3 protein: CASSLGLIETQYF. DNA for the CDR3: TGTGCCAGCAGCTTGGGTCTAATCGAGACCCAGTACTTC.